The T cell receptor (beta chain) under discussion was sequenced for a study of blood T cell repertoires in COVID-19. Using immunoSEQ multiplex PCR, the repertoire was profiled, and TCRdb retains in-frame clones only, with some absent. The table includes about 370,000 clones, over 85% detected once. The sample consisted of PBMCs or T cells enriched from blood (not recorded which). The sequence was collected from a woman in her twenties or thirties who had recovered from COVID-19.

CDR3 DNA: TGTGCCAGCAGCCAAGAATGGACAGGGTTGGCCGGGGAGCTGTTTTTT. This encodes CASSQEWTGLAGELFF. This rearrangement joins TRBV4-2 to TRBJ2-2, with 8 bases matching TRBD1. The length of the CDR3 is 16 residues. CDR1 and CDR2 from the germline V gene are LGHNA and YNFKEQ. Germline trimming cut 0 bases from V and 6 bases from J; bases unmatched to any gene: 6.